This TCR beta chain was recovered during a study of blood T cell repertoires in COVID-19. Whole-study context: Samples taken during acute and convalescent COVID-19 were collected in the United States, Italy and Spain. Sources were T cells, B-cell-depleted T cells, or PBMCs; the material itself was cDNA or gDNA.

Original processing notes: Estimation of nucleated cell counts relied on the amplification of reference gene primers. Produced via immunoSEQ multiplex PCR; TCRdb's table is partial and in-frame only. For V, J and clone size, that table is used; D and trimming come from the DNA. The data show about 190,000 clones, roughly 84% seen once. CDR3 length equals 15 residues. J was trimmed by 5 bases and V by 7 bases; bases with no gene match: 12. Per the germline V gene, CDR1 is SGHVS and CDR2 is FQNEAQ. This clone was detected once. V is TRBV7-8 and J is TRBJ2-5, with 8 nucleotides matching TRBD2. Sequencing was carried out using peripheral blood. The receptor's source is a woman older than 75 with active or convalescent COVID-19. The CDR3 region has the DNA TGTGCCAGCACCCTCGATCCGGGACTAGTGGAGACCCAGTACTTC. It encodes CASTLDPGLVETQYF. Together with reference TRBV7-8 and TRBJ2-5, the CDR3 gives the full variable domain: GAGVSQSPRYKVAKRGQDVALRCDPISGHVSLFWYQQALGQGPEFLTYFQNEAQLDKSGLPSDRFFAERPEGSVSTLKIQRTQQEDSAVYLCASTLDPGLVETQYFGPGTRLLVL.